This TCR beta chain was found in a study of CD8 T cells in ankylosing spondylitis. This clonotype was found a few times. Its antigen is not known. TCRdb redid the calling of the 5' RACE reads with MiXCR, one entry per CDR3 protein. Among roughly 91,000 distinct CDR3 sequences listed, about 7.7% were seen once. General study findings and limits: Reactive arthritis synovial fluid and blood were previously reported to contain some motif variants. Peripheral blood samples showed relatively rare disease-linked clones, and these clones were CD8+. Matched ankylosing spondylitis synovial fluid reportedly showed significant enrichment of disease-linked clones. Seemingly characteristic of ankylosing spondylitis blood was a TCR beta motif consisting of about 8 highly homologous variants.

The CDR3 length is 14 residues. V was shortened by 6 bases and J by 2 bases, with 10 bases between the two germline ends. Per the germline V gene, CDR1 is SEHNR and CDR2 is FQNEAQ (reference sequence). The receptor was derived from a male donor with ankylosing spondylitis or in good health (not recorded which). The rearrangement joins TRBV7-9 to TRBJ2-2; TRBD2 might be the D (6 bases). The material sequenced was blood, either unsorted or a sorted T cell fraction (not recorded which). The CDR3 region is CASSFSGNTGELFF. In DNA form, the CDR3 reads TGTGCCAGCAGTTTTAGCGGAAACACCGGGGAGCTGTTTTTT.